These T cell receptor beta chains were read from a single sample in a study of radiotherapy plus CTLA-4 blockade in lung cancer. Clones were read by immunoSEQ multiplex PCR, and TCRdb kept only the in-frame ones, dropping some. The table shows about 97,000 clones, with 65% to 80% occurring only once. The source material was peripheral blood, sampled from a patient treated with radiotherapy plus ipilimumab. These TCRs come from a human donor with non-small cell lung cancer who had a partial response to radiotherapy plus ipilimumab. Some clones in this sample may be carry-over from other donors' samples. Each CDR3 is given with its conserved first and last residue. Fields, in order: CDR3 protein, CDR3 DNA, clone size, J gene, V gene, D gene. The D gene is left open where the match is weak. A clone size is listed for some rows: how often the clone was seen (once, few, many), or a class if it is expanded.

CDR3 protein: CASSAAPTYGYTF
CDR3 DNA: TGTGCCAGCAGCGCTGCCCCAACTTATGGCTACACCTTC
clone size: NA
J gene: TRBJ1-2
V gene: TRBV9
D gene: NA

CDR3 protein: CASTVIAGLETQYF
CDR3 DNA: TGTGCCAGCACAGTAATAGCGGGGCTCGAGACCCAGTACTTC
clone size: few
J gene: TRBJ2-5
V gene: TRBV28
D gene: TRBD2

CDR3 protein: CASSISDYGYTF
CDR3 DNA: TGTGCCAGTAGTATTTCGGACTATGGCTACACCTTC
clone size: NA
J gene: TRBJ1-2
V gene: TRBV19
D gene: NA

CDR3 protein: CASTKWDRGLGYTF
CDR3 DNA: TGTGCCAGCACCAAATGGGACAGGGGACTTGGCTACACCTTC
clone size: NA
J gene: TRBJ1-2
V gene: TRBV6-6
D gene: TRBD1

CDR3 protein: CASSLRWVWTSRNEQFF
CDR3 DNA: TGTGCCAGCAGTTTAAGGTGGGTCTGGACTAGCCGCAATGAGCAGTTCTTC
clone size: NA
J gene: TRBJ2-1
V gene: TRBV28
D gene: TRBD2

CDR3 protein: CASSLFSFAGTSGGTGELFF
CDR3 DNA: TGTGCCAGCAGTTTATTCTCCTTCGCGGGGACTAGCGGGGGAACCGGGGAGCTGTTTTTT
clone size: many
J gene: TRBJ2-2
V gene: TRBV28
D gene: TRBD2

CDR3 protein: CASSPVAEPYNEQFF
CDR3 DNA: TGTGCCAGCAGCCCTGTGGCGGAACCCTACAATGAGCAGTTCTTC
clone size: NA
J gene: TRBJ2-1
V gene: TRBV9
D gene: NA

CDR3 protein: CASSLGRNNNEQFF
CDR3 DNA: TGTGCCAGCAGCTTAGGCAGGAACAACAATGAGCAGTTCTTC
clone size: medium-sized
J gene: TRBJ2-1
V gene: TRBV7-3
D gene: NA

CDR3 protein: CASSPDRGEKLFF
CDR3 DNA: TGTGCCAGCAGTCCGGACAGGGGGGAAAAACTGTTTTTT
clone size: NA
J gene: TRBJ1-4
V gene: TRBV6-1
D gene: TRBD1

CDR3 protein: CASSLSAGVSNQPQHF
CDR3 DNA: TGTGCCAGCAGTTTATCGGCAGGGGTTAGCAATCAGCCCCAGCATTTT
clone size: NA
J gene: TRBJ1-5
V gene: TRBV28
D gene: NA

CDR3 protein: CASSEGQGMNTEAFF
CDR3 DNA: TGTGCCAGCAGTGAGGGACAGGGCATGAACACTGAAGCTTTCTTT
clone size: once
J gene: TRBJ1-1
V gene: TRBV28
D gene: TRBD1

CDR3 protein: CASSVGTSGSQYF
CDR3 DNA: TGTGCCAGCAGCGTGGGGACTAGCGGGAGCCAGTACTTC
clone size: NA
J gene: TRBJ2-7
V gene: TRBV9
D gene: TRBD2

CDR3 protein: CSVEGAPGGYNEQFF
CDR3 DNA: TGCAGCGTTGAAGGGGCGCCAGGGGGCTACAATGAGCAGTTCTTC
clone size: NA
J gene: TRBJ2-1
V gene: TRBV29-1
D gene: TRBD1

CDR3 protein: CASSEETGGNYGYTF
CDR3 DNA: TGTGCCAGCAGTGAGGAGACAGGGGGGAACTATGGCTACACCTTC
clone size: few
J gene: TRBJ1-2
V gene: TRBV2
D gene: TRBD1

CDR3 protein: CSVPIGTGPMGAFF
CDR3 DNA: TGCAGCGTGCCGATAGGGACAGGGCCAATGGGAGCTTTCTTT
clone size: NA
J gene: TRBJ1-1
V gene: TRBV29-1
D gene: TRBD1

CDR3 protein: CASSQDESLPSYNEQFF
CDR3 DNA: TGCGCCAGCAGCCAAGATGAGAGCTTACCATCCTACAATGAGCAGTTCTTC
clone size: NA
J gene: TRBJ2-1
V gene: TRBV4-3
D gene: NA

CDR3 protein: CASSLASYEQYF
CDR3 DNA: TGTGCCAGCAGCTTAGCCAGCTACGAGCAGTACTTC
clone size: NA
J gene: TRBJ2-7
V gene: TRBV11-2
D gene: NA

CDR3 protein: CASSRDPYEQYF
CDR3 DNA: TGTGCCAGCAGCCGGGATCCCTACGAGCAGTACTTC
clone size: NA
J gene: TRBJ2-7
V gene: TRBV7-9
D gene: NA

CDR3 protein: CASSPRWRGHNSPLHF
CDR3 DNA: TGTGCCAGCAGTCCGCGCTGGAGGGGGCACAATTCACCCCTCCACTTT
clone size: NA
J gene: TRBJ1-6
V gene: TRBV27
D gene: TRBD1

CDR3 protein: CASSLHTSSYEQYF
CDR3 DNA: TGCGCCAGCAGCCTACACACCAGCTCCTACGAGCAGTACTTC
clone size: NA
J gene: TRBJ2-7
V gene: TRBV4-1
D gene: NA

CDR3 protein: CASSYFQGGETQYF
CDR3 DNA: TGTGCCAGCAGTTACTTTCAGGGAGGAGAGACCCAGTACTTC
clone size: few
J gene: TRBJ2-5
V gene: TRBV6-5
D gene: NA

CDR3 protein: CASSERQGGGEKLFF
CDR3 DNA: TGTGCCAGCTCAGAACGACAGGGAGGCGGCGAAAAACTGTTTTTT
clone size: once
J gene: TRBJ1-4
V gene: TRBV18
D gene: TRBD1